This T cell receptor beta chain originates from a study of cytomegalovirus exposure and HLA in healthy donors. Regarding the study as a whole: In a later analysis, common viral pathogens appeared linked to several of the most significant clusters. Highly shared sequence variants in one cluster were likely a sequencing artifact. An Asian-associated ancestry cluster reportedly showed fewer N-insertions than the roughly 700-donor mean in a later analysis.

Germline CDR1 is LNHNV and CDR2 is YYDKDF (reference sequence). The ends lost 5 bases at V and 1 base at J; junction bases unmatched: 14. There are 17 residues in the CDR3. The study ran its PCR with 60 Vbeta and 13 Jbeta primers. Repertoires were generated with immunoSEQ multiplex PCR, while TCRdb's copy carries only in-frame clones and drops some. The table includes over 100,000 clones, roughly 69% detected once. This clone was detected a few times. Antigen unknown. This TCR was sampled from a woman in her sixties or seventies in good health and CMV-seropositive. Material: PBMCs. The J gene is TRBJ2-7, the V gene TRBV15, with TRBD1 identical over 7 bases. The DNA of the CDR3 is TGTGCCACCAGCCGCGCCGCAGGGGCAGGGGGTTCCTACGAGCAGTACTTC. Protein product: CATSRAAGAGGSYEQYF.